Below, 30 T cell receptor beta chains from the same sample are listed, as sequenced in a study of cytomegalovirus exposure and HLA in healthy donors. The PCR ran on 60 Vbeta and 13 Jbeta primers. Sequencing was performed with immunoSEQ multiplex PCR; in TCRdb, only in-frame clones are kept and a portion is missing. The data hold around 170,000 clones, with 65% to 80% observed a single time. The sample taken for sequencing was PBMCs. The receptor set was obtained from a woman aged 45-65 years in good health and CMV-seropositive.

CDR3 nucleotides: TGTGCCAGTGGTCTTAGCAACACCATATATTTT. It specifies CASGLSNTIYF. This sequence joins TRBV19 and TRBJ1-3; D is unclear. The CDR3 totals 11 residues. The germline V gene has CDR1 LNHDA and CDR2 SQIVND (reference sequence). Trimming took off 8 bases at V and 7 bases at J, with 9 bases between the two ends.

The chain links TRBV7-6 to TRBJ2-2; TRBD1 is a possible D gene (5 bases). V shed 1 base and J shed 3 bases, with 15 bases lying between them. Germline-derived CDR1 and CDR2 are SGHVS and FNYEAQ. The CDR3 totals 17 residues. The CDR3 region is CASSLGAVGHYTGELFF. CDR3 nucleotide sequence: TGTGCCAGCAGCTTAGGGGCGGTGGGGCATTACACCGGGGAGCTGTTTTTT.

This sequence joins TRBV28 and TRBJ2-3; possibly TRBD1 for D (5 bases). The V gene's germline CDR1 is MDHEN and CDR2 SYDVKM. The V gene lost 6 bases and the J gene lost 10 bases, with 17 bases spanning the gap. This CDR3 spans 13 amino acids. CDR3 DNA sequence: TGTGCCAGCAGCACGATACAGGCAGTGGCGCAGTATTTT. This codes for CASSTIQAVAQYF.

The table lists this clone with a count of one. The V and J genes are TRBV7-9 and TRBJ1-2, with D possibly matching TRBD1 (5 bases). The CDR3 extends over 12 amino acids. The ends were cut back, 1 base at V and 10 bases at J, with 10 bases in the middle. CDR1 is SEHNR and CDR2 is FQNEAQ in the germline V gene (reference sequence). CDR3 nucleotides: TGTGCCAGCAGCTTAGGGGTGGGGCACTACACCTTC. This codes for CASSLGVGHYTF.

This clone has more than one count but fewer than ten. The chain couples TRBV2 to TRBJ1-6, with D maybe TRBD1 (5 bases). The CDR3 consists of 15 residues. CDR1 is SNHLY and CDR2 is FYNNEI in the germline V gene. V lost 6 bases and J lost 0, with 9 bases in between. CDR3 amino acids: CASSVQGSYNSPLHF. The CDR3 DNA is TGTGCCAGCAGCGTCCAGGGCTCCTATAATTCACCCCTCCACTTT.

The V call is TRBV2, the J call TRBJ2-1; TRBD2 is a possible D gene (6 bases). The V end was cut by 9 bases, the J end by 2 bases, with 17 bases between. Germline loops: CDR1 SNHLY, CDR2 FYNNEI. The CDR3 loop spans 15 amino acids. Here the CDR3 reads CASAAGRSAYNEQFF. In nucleotides, the CDR3 is TGTGCCAGTGCCGCGGGGCGGAGTGCCTACAATGAGCAGTTCTTC.

CDR3 sequence (DNA): TGCAGCGTTGAGTCATCCCGGACAGGCTTAGTCGAGCAGTACTTC. This encodes CSVESSRTGLVEQYF. V is TRBV29-1 and J is TRBJ2-5, with 7 bases matching TRBD1. The J call may be mistaken, given a closer DNA end match to TRBJ2-7. In germline, CDR1 is SQVTM, CDR2 ANQGSEA. The CDR3 sequence is 15 residues long.

In this sample, this clone turned up a few times. V usage is TRBV4-1 and J usage is TRBJ2-5; no clear D gene. V lost 2 bases, J lost 5 bases, and 12 bases lay in between. The CDR3 runs to 14 residues. Germline assignment: CDR1 MGHRA and CDR2 YSYEKL. The CDR3 loop reads CASSQLALGETQYF. The DNA of the CDR3 is TGCGCCAGCAGCCAATTGGCCCTCGGGGAGACCCAGTACTTC.

A remark on this clone: Germline and junction disagree at one end, which may indicate a read error. The V and J genes are TRBV7-7 and TRBJ2-3; D unclear. Germline assignment: CDR1 SSHAT and CDR2 FNYEAQ (reference sequence). The CDR3 is made up of 13 amino acids. The CDR3 region has the DNA TGTGCTAGCAGCTTAGCCCCCGGGGATACGCAGTATTTT. Amino acid sequence: CASSLAPGDTQYF.

Concerning this clone itself: The conserved phenylalanine or tryptophan is not found at the CDR3 terminus, so this likely reflects a read error. The chain joins TRBV19 to TRBJ1-1; no clear D gene. CDR3 size: 12 residues. Germline V gene data show CDR1 as LNHDA and CDR2 as SQIVND (reference sequence). V lost 4 bases to trimming and J lost 5 bases, with 8 bases between them. The CDR3 region is CASSSTVTEAFL. As DNA, the CDR3 is TGTGCCAGTAGTAGCACGGTAACTGAAGCTTTCCTT.

This chain links TRBV11-2 with TRBJ1-1; possible D gene TRBD1, 5 bases. The germline gives CDR1 SGHAT, CDR2 FQNNGV. V dropped 1 base and J dropped 5 bases, with 14 bases sitting between them. This CDR3 is built from 15 residues. The chain's CDR3 is CASSLAVGGWTEAFF. The CDR3 DNA reads as TGTGCCAGCAGCTTAGCGGTCGGGGGATGGACTGAAGCTTTCTTT. Filled out from reference TRBV11-2 and TRBJ1-1, the complete variable domain reads EAGVAQSPRYKIIEKRQSVAFWCNPISGHATLYWYQQILGQGPKLLIQFQNNGVVDDSQLPKDRFSAERLKGVDSTLKIQPAKLEDSAVYLCASSLAVGGWTEAFFGQGTRLTVV.

The chain uses TRBV9 and TRBJ1-2; weak D call: TRBD1 (5 bases). Germline CDR1 is SGDLS and CDR2 is YYNGEE. The CDR3 spans 14 residues. Trimming took 4 bases from V and 2 from J, leaving 12 bases between them. The CDR3 nucleotides are TGTGCCAGCAGCCCGGGGACTGCGAACTATGGCTACACCTTC. Translation: CASSPGTANYGYTF.

This chain connects TRBV19 to TRBJ1-3, with a weak D call TRBD1 (6 bases). V was clipped by 3 bases and J by 0 bases, with 12 bases between them. This CDR3 has 16 residues. Germline V gene data show CDR1 as LNHDA and CDR2 as SQIVND (reference sequence). The CDR3 nucleotides are TGTGCCAGTAGTATCCGCCTGGACAGCTCTGGAAACACCATATATTTT. Protein sequence: CASSIRLDSSGNTIYF.

This chain links TRBV12-1 with TRBJ1-2. TRBV12-1 is reported as a pseudogene. This CDR3 is 15 amino acids long. The CDR3 nucleotides are TGTGCCAGCAGCTACGGACCGGCGGGCTGTGAAGGCTACACCTTC. The encoded protein is CASSYGPAGCEGYTF.

The V call is TRBV6-5, the J call TRBJ1-1; 11 nucleotides agree with TRBD1. V lost 4 bases, J lost 6 bases, and 4 bases stayed unmatched. Germline CDR1 reads MNHEY; CDR2 reads SVGAGI. CDR3 size: 14 residues. This chain's CDR3 is CASSWDRGAPEAFF. DNA of the CDR3: TGTGCCAGCAGTTGGGACAGGGGGGCCCCTGAAGCTTTCTTT.

V gene TRBV5-5 combines with J gene TRBJ1-2; 7 bases match TRBD1. The CDR3 consists of 15 residues. Germline values: CDR1 SGHKS, CDR2 YYEKEE (reference sequence). After removal of 4 bases from V and 2 bases from J, the junction contained 8 bases not matched to a gene. The CDR3 DNA sequence: TGTGCCAGCAGCCGTGGGACAGAAGCGAACTATGGCTACACCTTC. Its translation is CASSRGTEANYGYTF.

The chain has TRBV30 and TRBJ2-1; possibly TRBD1 for D (5 bases). V was pared by 0 bases and J by 14 bases, with 17 bases between. CDR3 length: 13 amino acids. The V gene's germline CDR1 is GTSNPN and CDR2 SVGIG (reference sequence). The CDR3 here is CAWSVVGDRRKFF. The CDR3 bases are TGTGCCTGGAGTGTAGTAGGGGATCGGAGAAAGTTCTTC.

The gene calls are TRBV9 and TRBJ1-2; 7 bases agree with TRBD1. V lost 0 bases and J lost 6; bases outside the gene matches: 5. The CDR3 totals 14 residues. CDR1 and CDR2 from the germline V gene are SGDLS and YYNGEE. The CDR3 coding sequence is TGTGCCAGCAGCGTAGATCTGACAGGGAATGGCTACACCTTC. It specifies CASSVDLTGNGYTF.

Only a few counts were recorded for this clone. The chain recombines TRBV7-2 with TRBJ1-1; TRBD1 matches at 9 bases. Trimming took 4 bases from V and 5 from J; bases not matched to a gene: 14. The germline V gene encodes CDR1 SGHTA and CDR2 FQGNSA. The CDR3 runs to 17 residues. CDR3 in DNA: TGTGCCAGCAGCTACACGCGGCCCGGGACAGGGAAGACTGAAGCTTTCTTT. This encodes CASSYTRPGTGKTEAFF.

A note on this clone: Relative to the germline gene, one junction end is altered; a read error may explain this. This sequence joins TRBV20-1 and TRBJ1-2, with D uncertain. This CDR3 comprises 11 residues. Germline V CDR1 and CDR2: DFQATT, SNEGSKA (reference sequence). In DNA, the CDR3 is TGCAGTGCTGATTCTCCGGGTCACCGTATTTTC. This encodes CSADSPGHRIF.

This clone was seen a handful of times. The rearrangement joins TRBV4-3 to TRBJ2-3; 8 bases map to TRBD2. Germline trimming cut 1 base from V and 5 bases from J; bases unmatched to any gene: 14. CDR1 is LGHNA, CDR2 YSLEER, per germline. This CDR3 is 18 amino acids long. CDR3 nucleotide sequence: TGCGCCAGCAGCCAAGTGGGGGCCGGAGCGGGAGTCGGAGATACGCAGTATTTT. Translating it yields CASSQVGAGAGVGDTQYF.

The chain uses TRBV5-6 and TRBJ2-1; no clear D. Germline V gives CDR1 SGHDT, CDR2 YYEEEE. The V and J ends lost 2 bases and 9 bases respectively, with 12 bases between them. The CDR3 sequence is 13 residues long. CDR3 loop: CASSLAPETEQFF. The CDR3 region has the DNA TGTGCCAGCAGCTTAGCGCCGGAGACTGAGCAGTTCTTC. Combining the CDR3 with reference TRBV5-6 and TRBJ2-1 gives the whole variable domain DAGVTQSPTHLIKTRGQQVTLRCSPKSGHDTVSWYQQALGQGPQFIFQYYEEEERQRGNFPDRFSGHQFPNYSSELNVNALLLGDSALYLCASSLAPETEQFFGPGTRLTVL.

This clone has just a few counts. The DNA is omitted, as the CDR3 cannot be located on it reliably, and the CDR3 follows TCRdb's listing. V gene TRBV11-2 combines with J gene TRBJ1-6; the table assigns TRBD1, which was not confirmed against the DNA. Germline CDR1 and CDR2: SGHAT and FQNNGV. The CDR3 extends over 12 residues, inclusive of both ends. The CDR3: CASSFGQGAFHF.

V usage is TRBV30 and J usage is TRBJ2-7, with D perhaps matching TRBD1 (7 bases). The germline V gene encodes CDR1 GTSNPN and CDR2 SVGIG (reference sequence). The length of the CDR3 is 14 residues. V dropped 0 bases and J dropped 6 bases, with 15 bases sitting between them. The DNA for the CDR3 is TGTGCCTGGAGTGTTAGCTGGCAGGGGGGCGAGCAGTACTTC. Encoded protein: CAWSVSWQGGEQYF.

The rearrangement joins TRBV10-3 to TRBJ2-3; TRBD2 agrees at 11 bases. The CDR3 runs 23 residues. Germline V gene lookup returns CDR1 ENHRY and CDR2 SYGVKD. V was clipped by 0 bases and J by 2 bases; unmatched bases: 22. The CDR3 spells CAISESISGTSGPTGGHTDTQYF. CDR3 DNA sequence: TGTGCCATCAGTGAGTCGATCTCTGGGACTAGCGGACCCACGGGAGGACACACAGATACGCAGTATTTT.

The V gene is TRBV6-6, the J gene TRBJ2-7; D perhaps matches TRBD2 (5 bases). Germline V gives CDR1 MNHNY, CDR2 SVGAGI (reference sequence). This CDR3 contains 15 residues. Trimming left V 3 bases short and J 4 bases short, with 16 bases between. Here the CDR3 DNA reads TGTGCCAGCAGTTATCGCGAGGACTTTAGGTACGAGCAGTACTTC. This encodes CASSYREDFRYEQYF.

The chain joins TRBV7-3 to TRBJ2-2; D may be TRBD2 (6 bases). The CDR3 consists of 16 residues. The V end lost 6 bases, the J end lost 4 bases, and 18 bases lay between the germline ends. CDR1 SGHTA and CDR2 FQGTGA come from the germline V gene. The DNA of the CDR3 is TGTGCCAGCAGTCGGGGGACCCCCGTGCCCACCGGGGAGCTGTTTTTT. Its protein is CASSRGTPVPTGELFF.

This chain joins TRBV13 and TRBJ1-2, with 11 bases identical to TRBD1. V lost 1 base and J lost 2; bases outside the gene matches: 9. Germline V gene data show CDR1 as PRHDT and CDR2 as FYEKMQ (reference sequence). The CDR3 runs 18 residues. CDR3 coding DNA: TGTGCCAGCAGCTTAGAGTGGACAGGGGGCGCGGGGAACTATGGCTACACCTTC. It codes for CASSLEWTGGAGNYGYTF. The full variable domain, rest sourced from reference TRBV13 and TRBJ1-2, is AAGVIQSPRHLIKEKRETATLKCYPIPRHDTVYWYQQGPGQDPQFLISFYEKMQSDKGSIPDRFSAQQFSDYHSELNMSSLELGDSALYFCASSLEWTGGAGNYGYTFGSGTRLTVV.

CDR3 bases: TGTGCCAGCAGCTCGGGACTAGAGGTCACAGATACGCAGTATTTT. This codes for CASSSGLEVTDTQYF. V and J are TRBV9 and TRBJ2-3; 8 nucleotides match TRBD2. The ends lost 4 bases at V and 2 bases at J; junction bases unmatched: 6. Germline CDR1 reads SGDLS; CDR2 reads YYNGEE. CDR3 length equals 15 residues.

The rearrangement joins TRBV19 to TRBJ2-3; 7 bases align to TRBD1. The CDR3 extends over 14 amino acids. Looked up from germline, CDR1 is LNHDA and CDR2 is SQIVND (reference sequence). Unmatched junction bases numbered 2, after V lost 4 bases and J lost 1 base. The CDR3 spells CASSRGGGTDTQYF. The DNA for the CDR3 is TGTGCCAGTAGTAGAGGGGGCGGCACAGATACGCAGTATTTT.